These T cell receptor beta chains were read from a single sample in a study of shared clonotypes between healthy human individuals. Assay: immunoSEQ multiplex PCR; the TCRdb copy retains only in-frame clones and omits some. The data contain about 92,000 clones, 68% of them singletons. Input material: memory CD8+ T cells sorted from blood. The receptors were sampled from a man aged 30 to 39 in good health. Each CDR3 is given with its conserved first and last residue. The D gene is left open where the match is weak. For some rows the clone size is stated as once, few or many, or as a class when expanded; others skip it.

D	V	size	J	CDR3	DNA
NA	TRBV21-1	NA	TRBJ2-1	CASSKTLADSSYNEQFF	TGTGCCAGCAGCAAAACACTAGCGGACTCTTCCTACAATGAGCAGTTCTTC
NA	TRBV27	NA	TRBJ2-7	CASSLSRGTEQYF	TGTGCCAGCAGTTTATCGAGGGGGACCGAGCAGTACTTC
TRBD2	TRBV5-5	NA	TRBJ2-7	CASSLRTSGSPGYF	TGTGCCAGCAGCTTAAGGACTAGCGGGAGCCCAGGGTACTTC
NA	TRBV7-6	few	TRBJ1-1	CASSPGGWTEAFF	TGTGCCAGCAGCCCGGGGGGGTGGACTGAAGCTTTCTTT
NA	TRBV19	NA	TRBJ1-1	CASKTGPKTEAFF	TGTGCCAGTAAGACAGGACCGAAAACTGAAGCTTTCTTT
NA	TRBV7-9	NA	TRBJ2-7	CASSAAPTYEQYF	TGTGCCAGCAGTGCGGCCCCCACCTACGAGCAGTACTTC
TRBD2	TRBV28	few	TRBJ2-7	CASSFRLAGVSEQYF	TGTGCCAGCAGTTTCAGACTAGCGGGAGTCTCCGAGCAGTACTTC
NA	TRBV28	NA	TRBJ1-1	CASSPYRVHTEAFF	TGTGCCAGCAGTCCATACAGGGTCCACACTGAAGCTTTCTTT
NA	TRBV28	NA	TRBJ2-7	CASSLSSDYEQYF	TGTGCCAGCAGTTTATCCAGTGACTACGAGCAGTACTTC
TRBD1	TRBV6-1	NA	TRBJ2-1	CASSSSTGRNEQFF	TGTGCCAGCAGTTCATCGACAGGGCGCAATGAGCAGTTCTTC
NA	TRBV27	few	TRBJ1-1	CASSLNGDGEAFF	TGTGCCAGCAGTTTAAACGGAGACGGAGAAGCTTTCTTT
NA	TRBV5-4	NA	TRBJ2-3	CASSFPTDTQYF	TGTGCCAGCAGCTTCCCCACAGATACGCAGTATTTT
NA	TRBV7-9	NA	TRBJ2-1	CASHGHRFGRVPPNEQFF	TGTGCCAGCCATGGCCACAGGTTCGGAAGGGTCCCTCCCAATGAGCAGTTCTTC
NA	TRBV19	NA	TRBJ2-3	CASSTLVGEGTDTQYF	TGTGCCAGTAGTACACTCGTGGGGGAGGGCACAGATACGCAGTATTTT
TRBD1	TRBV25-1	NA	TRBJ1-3	CASSTTGGSGNTIYF	TGTGCCAGCAGCACTACAGGGGGCTCTGGAAACACCATATATTTT
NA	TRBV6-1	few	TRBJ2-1	CASSQAESSYNEQFF	TGTGCCAGCAGTCAGGCCGAGAGCTCCTACAATGAGCAGTTCTTC
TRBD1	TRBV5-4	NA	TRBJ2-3	CASSLPGQGADTQYF	TGTGCCAGCAGCTTGCCGGGACAGGGGGCGGATACGCAGTATTTT
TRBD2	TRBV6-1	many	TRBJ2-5	CASSEASGSQETQYF	TGTGCCAGCAGTGAAGCTAGCGGGAGTCAAGAGACCCAGTACTTC
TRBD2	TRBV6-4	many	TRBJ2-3	CASSPLAGDTDTQYF	TGTGCCAGCAGCCCTCTAGCGGGAGACACAGATACGCAGTATTTT
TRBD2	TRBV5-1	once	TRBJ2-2	CASSRTSGNTGELFF	TGCGCCAGCAGCCGGACTAGCGGGAACACCGGGGAGCTGTTTTTT
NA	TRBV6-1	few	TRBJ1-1	CASSEQRGTEAFF	TGTGCCAGCAGTGAACAAAGGGGGACTGAAGCTTTCTTT
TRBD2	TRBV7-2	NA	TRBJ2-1	CASSSPGLVNNEQFF	TGTGCCAGCAGCTCCCCGGGACTAGTAAACAATGAGCAGTTCTTC
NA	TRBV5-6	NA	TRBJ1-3	CASSLWSGNTIYF	TGTGCCAGCAGCTTGTGGTCTGGAAACACCATATATTTT
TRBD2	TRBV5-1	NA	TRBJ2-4	CASSPELAGVTGIAKNIQYF	TGCGCCAGCAGCCCGGAACTAGCGGGAGTTACCGGCATAGCCAAAAACATTCAGTACTTC
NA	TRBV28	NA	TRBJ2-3	CASSLFGQGESDTQYF	TGTGCCAGCAGTTTATTTGGGCAGGGAGAATCAGATACGCAGTATTTT
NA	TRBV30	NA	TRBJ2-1	CAWSATPWGHEQFF	TGTGCCTGGAGTGCTACCCCGTGGGGGCATGAGCAGTTCTTC
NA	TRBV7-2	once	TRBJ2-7	CASSLAGEQYF	TGTGCCAGCAGCTTGGCCGGAGAGCAGTACTTC
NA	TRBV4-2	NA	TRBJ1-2	CASSQDNSLNYGYTF	TGTGCCAGCAGCCAAGATAACAGCTTAAACTATGGCTACACCTTC
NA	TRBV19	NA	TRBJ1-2	CASSTGPHYGYTF	TGTGCCAGTAGTACCGGGCCCCACTATGGCTACACCTTC
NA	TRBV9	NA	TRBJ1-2	CASSSWTDGYTF	TGTGCCAGCAGCTCCTGGACAGATGGCTACACCTTC
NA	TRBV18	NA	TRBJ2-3	CASSPPFSTDTQYF	TGTGCCAGCTCACCCCCTTTTAGCACAGATACGCAGTATTTT
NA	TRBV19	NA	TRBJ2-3	CASSRTPLGDTQYF	TGTGCCAGTAGCCGGACGCCATTGGGCGATACGCAGTATTTT
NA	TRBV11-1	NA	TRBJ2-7	CASSRSWGYEQYF	TGTGCCAGCAGCCGATCTTGGGGATACGAGCAGTACTTC
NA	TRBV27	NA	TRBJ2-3	CASSSLPSGNAQYF	TGTGCCAGCAGTTCCCTACCCTCTGGGAACGCGCAGTATTTT
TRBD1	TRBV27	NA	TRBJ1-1	CASSLWGQANTEAFF	TGTGCCAGCAGTTTATGGGGACAGGCGAACACTGAAGCTTTCTTT
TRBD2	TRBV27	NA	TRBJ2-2	CASASRPSGRYTGELFF	TGTGCCAGCGCGTCCAGGCCTAGCGGGAGATACACCGGGGAGCTGTTTTTT
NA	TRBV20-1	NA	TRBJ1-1	CSARDQTEAFF	TGCAGTGCTAGAGATCAGACTGAAGCTTTCTTT
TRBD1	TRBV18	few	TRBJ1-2	CASSALPTSRQGSGDGYTF	TGTGCCAGCTCAGCCCTCCCAACGTCAAGACAGGGATCCGGCGATGGCTACACCTTC
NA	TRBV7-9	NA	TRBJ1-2	CASTDGSPLGYTF	TGTGCCAGCACCGATGGCAGTCCGCTTGGCTACACCTTC
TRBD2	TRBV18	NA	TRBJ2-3	CASSRLASTDTQYF	TGTGCCAGCTCACGACTAGCGAGCACAGATACGCAGTATTTT
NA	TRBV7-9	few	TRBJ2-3	CASEEGGWGEDTQYF	TGTGCCAGCGAGGAGGGCGGTTGGGGGGAAGATACGCAGTATTTT
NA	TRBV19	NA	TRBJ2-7	CASRWRGSYEQYF	TGTGCCAGTCGATGGCGCGGATCCTACGAGCAGTACTTC
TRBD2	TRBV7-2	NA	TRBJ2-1	CASSSTSLAGVGGEQFF	TGTGCCAGCAGCTCCACCTCTCTAGCGGGAGTCGGGGGTGAGCAGTTCTTC
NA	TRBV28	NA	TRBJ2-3	CASSLGSLPDTQYF	TGTGCCAGCAGTTTAGGGAGCCTCCCCGATACGCAGTATTTT
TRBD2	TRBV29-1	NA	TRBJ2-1	CSVEDLADEQFF	TGCAGCGTGGAGGATCTAGCGGATGAGCAGTTCTTC